Sequencing of this T cell receptor beta chain was carried out in a study of blood T cells in healthy people across ages. CDR3 length equals 15 residues. Germline values: CDR1 ENHRY, CDR2 SYGVKD. V shed 4 bases and J 7 bases; nucleotides not matched to a gene: 7. Primed by a sample-barcoded 5' primer and a J-beta primer mix, a second PCR proceeded for roughly 7 to 12 cycles. A single record per CDR3 protein comes from TCRdb applying MiXCR to the 5' RACE reads. Of hundreds of thousands of distinct CDR3 sequences listed, 56% were seen once; the top ten hold under 30%. The rearrangement links TRBV10-3 to TRBJ1-4; TRBD1 agrees at 9 bases. This clonotype originated in a middle-aged man in good health. Sequencing was done on a sample of blood. This CDR3 reads CAISVTGGLGEKLFF. CDR3 in DNA: TGTGCCATCAGTGTAACAGGGGGCCTTGGTGAAAAACTGTTTTTT.